This T cell receptor (beta chain) was identified in a study of blood T cell repertoires in COVID-19. Study-wide background: COVID-19 samples from acute and convalescent phases originated in the United States, Italy and Spain. T cells, B-cell-depleted T cells, or PBMCs provided the cDNA or gDNA that served as material.

The germline V gene has CDR1 LGHNA and CDR2 YSLEER. V gave up 3 bases and J gave up 5 bases; unmatched junction bases: 9. There are 15 residues in the CDR3. Authors' data handling: Amplification of reference gene primers was used by the study to estimate nucleated cell counts. Assay: immunoSEQ multiplex PCR; the TCRdb copy retains only in-frame clones and omits some. V, J and clone size were drawn from that table, and D and trimming were deduced from the DNA. The sample has over 70,000 clones; about 77% are singletons. Seattle patient enrollment occurred during active infection, with longitudinal follow-up thereafter.

This TCR was recovered from a man between 65 and 85 years old with COVID-19, enrolled during active disease. Sequenced: peripheral blood. The chain is built from TRBV4-3 and TRBJ2-7; TRBD2 matches 8 bases. The CDR3 nucleotides are TGCGCCAGCAGCCAGGGACTAGAAGTTCTCGACGAGCAGTACTTC. Translation gives CASSQGLEVLDEQYF.